The entry below gives a single TCR beta chain sequence along with its context. Its antigen is still unknown. One base away there is no much larger clone; base qualities are not given. The library was made by RT-PCR. The listed sequencing device is Illumina HiSeq 2500. The raw public data were reprocessed by TCRdb itself: fastp quality trimming at Q25, MiXCR clonotype calling, in-frame beta chains only. Every distinct CDR3 protein forms one entry, paired with its most common genes and DNA. Here the sample has 860,000 or so distinct CDR3 sequences; approximately 21% occur a single time. Of the sample, around 9.6% is held by the ten largest clones. From its cysteine to its phenylalanine, the CDR3 spans 10 amino acids. Only the CDR3 DNA is retained, 30 bases long and in frame from the first base. According to the germline V gene (reference sequence), CDR1 reads SGHAT and CDR2 reads FQDESV. Between the V and J ends, shortened by 1 base and 14 bases respectively, the junction contains 8 bases.

The data are from a study of response to subunit inactivated influenza vaccine (dated by TCRdb to 2017 to 2018). For context, the study as a whole: Deep quantitative profiling of the T cell receptor repertoire was used in the study to follow responses to a trivalent subunit inactivated influenza vaccine.

Study-wide findings and limitations: According to the authors, only a limited number of new T cells may be recruited by each seasonal influenza vaccination.

The sample here was PBMCs from blood, taken roughly 5 days after vaccination. Here the chain combines TRBV11-1 and TRBJ1-1; the D gene is unclear. The sequence was collected from a man aged 50 or older who received an inactivated influenza vaccine. Donor details come from another sample of the same person, matched by shared clones. The CDR3 region has the sequence CASSLEAIFF. The DNA is TGTGCCAGCAGCTTAGAGGCGATATTCTTT.